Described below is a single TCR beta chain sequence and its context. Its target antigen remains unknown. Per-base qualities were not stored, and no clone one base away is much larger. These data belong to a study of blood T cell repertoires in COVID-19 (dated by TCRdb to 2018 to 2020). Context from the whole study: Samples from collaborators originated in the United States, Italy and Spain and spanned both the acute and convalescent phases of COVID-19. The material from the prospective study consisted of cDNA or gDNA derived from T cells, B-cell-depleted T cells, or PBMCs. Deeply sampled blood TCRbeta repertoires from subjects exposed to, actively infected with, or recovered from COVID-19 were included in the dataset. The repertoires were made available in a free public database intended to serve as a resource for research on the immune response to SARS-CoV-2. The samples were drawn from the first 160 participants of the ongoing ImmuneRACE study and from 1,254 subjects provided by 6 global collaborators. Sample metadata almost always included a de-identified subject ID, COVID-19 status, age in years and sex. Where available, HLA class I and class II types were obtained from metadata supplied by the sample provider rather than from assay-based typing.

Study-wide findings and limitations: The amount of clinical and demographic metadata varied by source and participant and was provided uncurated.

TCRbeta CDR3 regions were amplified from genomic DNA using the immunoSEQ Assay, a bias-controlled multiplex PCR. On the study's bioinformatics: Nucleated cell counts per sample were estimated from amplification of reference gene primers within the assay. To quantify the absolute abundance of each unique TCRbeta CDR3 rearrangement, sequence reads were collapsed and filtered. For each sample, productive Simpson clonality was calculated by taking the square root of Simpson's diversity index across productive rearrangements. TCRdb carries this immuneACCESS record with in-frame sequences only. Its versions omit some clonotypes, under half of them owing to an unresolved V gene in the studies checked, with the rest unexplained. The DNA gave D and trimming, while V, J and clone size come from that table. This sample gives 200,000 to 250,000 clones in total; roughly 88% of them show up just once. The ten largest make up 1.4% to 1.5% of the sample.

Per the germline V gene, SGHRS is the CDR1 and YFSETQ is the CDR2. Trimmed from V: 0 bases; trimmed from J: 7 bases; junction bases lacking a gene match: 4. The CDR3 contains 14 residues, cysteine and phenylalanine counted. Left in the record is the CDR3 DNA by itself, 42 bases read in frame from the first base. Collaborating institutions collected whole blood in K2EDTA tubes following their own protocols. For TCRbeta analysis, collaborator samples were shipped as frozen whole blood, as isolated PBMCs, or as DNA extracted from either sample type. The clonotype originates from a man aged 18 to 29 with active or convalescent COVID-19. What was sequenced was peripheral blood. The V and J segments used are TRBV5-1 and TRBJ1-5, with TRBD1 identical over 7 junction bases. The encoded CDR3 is CASSLGQGRQPQHF. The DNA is TGCGCCAGCAGCTTGGGACAGGGAAGGCAGCCCCAGCATTTT.